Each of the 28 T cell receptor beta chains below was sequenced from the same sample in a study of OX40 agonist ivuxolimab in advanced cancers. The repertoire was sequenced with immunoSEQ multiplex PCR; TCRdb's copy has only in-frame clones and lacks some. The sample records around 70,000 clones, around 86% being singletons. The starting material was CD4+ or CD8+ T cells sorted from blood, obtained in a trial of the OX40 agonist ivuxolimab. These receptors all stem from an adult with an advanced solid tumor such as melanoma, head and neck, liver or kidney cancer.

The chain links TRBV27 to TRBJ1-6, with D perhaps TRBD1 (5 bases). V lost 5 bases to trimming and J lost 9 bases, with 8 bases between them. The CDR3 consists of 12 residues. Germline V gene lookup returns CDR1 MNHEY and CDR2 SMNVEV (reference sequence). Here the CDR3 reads CASSSQGSPLHF. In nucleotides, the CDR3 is TGTGCCAGCAGTAGTCAGGGTTCACCCCTCCACTTT.

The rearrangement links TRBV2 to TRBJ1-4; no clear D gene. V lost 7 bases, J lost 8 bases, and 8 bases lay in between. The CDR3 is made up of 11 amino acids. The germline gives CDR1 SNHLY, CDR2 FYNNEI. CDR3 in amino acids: CASTRREKLFF. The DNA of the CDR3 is TGTGCCAGCACGCGGAGAGAAAAACTGTTTTTT. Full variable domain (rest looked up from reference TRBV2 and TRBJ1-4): EPEVTQTPSHQVTQMGQEVILRCVPISNHLYFYWYRQILGQKVEFLVSFYNNEISEKSEIFDDQFSVERPDGSNFTLKIRSTKLEDSAMYFCASTRREKLFFGSGTQLSVL.

The CDR3 DNA follows: TGTGCCAGCAGTGATTTTTCCTCTCCTAAAGGGAACACTGAAGCTTTCTTT. Encoded protein: CASSDFSSPKGNTEAFF. The rearrangement joins TRBV6-1 to TRBJ1-1, with D uncertain. From germline, CDR1 is MNHNS and CDR2 SASEGT. This CDR3 region has 17 residues. The V and J ends lost 3 bases and 1 base respectively, with 18 bases between them.

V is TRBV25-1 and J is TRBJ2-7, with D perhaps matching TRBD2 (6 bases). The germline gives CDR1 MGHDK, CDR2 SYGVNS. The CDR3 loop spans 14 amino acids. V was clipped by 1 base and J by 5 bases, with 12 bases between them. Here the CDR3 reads CASSEWGTHNEQYF. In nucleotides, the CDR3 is TGTGCCAGCAGTGAATGGGGGACTCATAACGAGCAGTACTTC.

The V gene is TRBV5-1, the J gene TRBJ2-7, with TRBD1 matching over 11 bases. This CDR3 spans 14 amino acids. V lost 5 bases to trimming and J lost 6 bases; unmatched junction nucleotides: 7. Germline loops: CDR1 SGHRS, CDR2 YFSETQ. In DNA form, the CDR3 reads TGCGCCAGCAGGCCCGGGACAGGGGGATCCGAGCAGTACTTC. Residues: CASRPGTGGSEQYF.

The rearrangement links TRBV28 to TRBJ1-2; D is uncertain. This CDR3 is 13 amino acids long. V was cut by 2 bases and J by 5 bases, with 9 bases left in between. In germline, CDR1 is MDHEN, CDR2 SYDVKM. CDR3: CASSLVGEYGYTF. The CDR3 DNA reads TGTGCCAGCAGTTTAGTTGGGGAGTATGGCTACACCTTC.

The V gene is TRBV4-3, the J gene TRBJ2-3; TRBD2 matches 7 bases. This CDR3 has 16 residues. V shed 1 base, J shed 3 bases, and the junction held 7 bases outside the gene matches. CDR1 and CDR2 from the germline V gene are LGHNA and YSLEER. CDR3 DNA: TGCGCCAGCAGCCAAGGAACCAGCGGGATAACAGATACGCAGTATTTT. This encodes CASSQGTSGITDTQYF.

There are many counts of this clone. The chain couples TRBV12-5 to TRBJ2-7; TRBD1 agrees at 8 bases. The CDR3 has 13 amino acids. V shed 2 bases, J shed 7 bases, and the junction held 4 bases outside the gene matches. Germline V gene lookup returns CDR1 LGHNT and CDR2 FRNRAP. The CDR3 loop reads CASGLRQGQEQYF. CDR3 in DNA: TGTGCTAGTGGTTTGCGACAGGGGCAGGAGCAGTACTTC.

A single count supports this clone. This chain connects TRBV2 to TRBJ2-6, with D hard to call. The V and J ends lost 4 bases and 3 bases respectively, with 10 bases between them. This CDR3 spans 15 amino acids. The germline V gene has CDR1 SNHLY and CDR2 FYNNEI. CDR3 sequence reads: CASSVGVDGANVLTF. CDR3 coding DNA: TGTGCCAGCAGTGTCGGAGTTGATGGGGCCAACGTCCTGACTTTC. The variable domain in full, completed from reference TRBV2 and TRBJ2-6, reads EPEVTQTPSHQVTQMGQEVILRCVPISNHLYFYWYRQILGQKVEFLVSFYNNEISEKSEIFDDQFSVERPDGSNFTLKIRSTKLEDSAMYFCASSVGVDGANVLTFGAGSRLTVL.

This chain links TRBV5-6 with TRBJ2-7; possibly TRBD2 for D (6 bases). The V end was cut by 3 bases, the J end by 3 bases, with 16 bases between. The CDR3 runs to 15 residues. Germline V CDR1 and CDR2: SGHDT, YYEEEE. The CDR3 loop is CASSSLGWRDYEQYF. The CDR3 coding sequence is TGTGCCAGCAGCTCCTTGGGATGGAGGGACTACGAGCAGTACTTC.

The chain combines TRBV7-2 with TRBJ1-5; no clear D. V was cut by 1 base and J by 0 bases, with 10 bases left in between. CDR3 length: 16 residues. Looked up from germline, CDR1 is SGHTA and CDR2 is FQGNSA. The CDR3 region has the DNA TGTGCCAGCAGCTTAGGAGCCACCGATAGCAATCAGCCCCAGCATTTT. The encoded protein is CASSLGATDSNQPQHF.

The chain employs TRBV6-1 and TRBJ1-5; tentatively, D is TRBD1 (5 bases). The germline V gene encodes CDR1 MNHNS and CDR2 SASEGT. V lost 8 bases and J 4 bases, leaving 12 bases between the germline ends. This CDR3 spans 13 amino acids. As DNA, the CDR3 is TGTGCCAGCGCGGACACCCGTAATCAGCCCCAGCATTTT. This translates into CASADTRNQPQHF.

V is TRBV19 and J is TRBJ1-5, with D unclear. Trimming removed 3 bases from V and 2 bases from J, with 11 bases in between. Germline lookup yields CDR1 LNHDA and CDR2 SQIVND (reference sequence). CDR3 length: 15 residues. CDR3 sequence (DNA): TGTGCCAGTAGTATCGGAGTTTATGGCAATCAGCCCCAGCATTTT. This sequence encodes CASSIGVYGNQPQHF.

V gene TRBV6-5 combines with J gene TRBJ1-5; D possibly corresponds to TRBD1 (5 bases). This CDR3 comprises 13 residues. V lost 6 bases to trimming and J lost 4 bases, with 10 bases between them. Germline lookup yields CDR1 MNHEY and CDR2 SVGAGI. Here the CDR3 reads CASRGEGNQPQHF. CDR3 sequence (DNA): TGTGCCAGCAGGGGGGAGGGAAATCAGCCCCAGCATTTT.

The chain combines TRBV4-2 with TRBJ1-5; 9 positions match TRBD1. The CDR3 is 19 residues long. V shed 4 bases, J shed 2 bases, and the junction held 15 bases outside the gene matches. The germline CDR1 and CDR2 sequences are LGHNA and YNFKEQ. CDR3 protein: CASSRAGTGNKGGNQPQHF. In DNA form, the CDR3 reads TGTGCCAGCAGCCGAGCCGGGACAGGGAATAAGGGAGGCAATCAGCCCCAGCATTTT.

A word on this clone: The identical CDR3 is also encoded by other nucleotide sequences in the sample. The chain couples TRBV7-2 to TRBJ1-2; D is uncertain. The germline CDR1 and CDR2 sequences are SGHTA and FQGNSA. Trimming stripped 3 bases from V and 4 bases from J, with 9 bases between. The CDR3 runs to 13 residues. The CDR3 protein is CASSLAQLYGYTF. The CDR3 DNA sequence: TGTGCCAGCAGCTTGGCACAGCTCTATGGCTACACCTTC.

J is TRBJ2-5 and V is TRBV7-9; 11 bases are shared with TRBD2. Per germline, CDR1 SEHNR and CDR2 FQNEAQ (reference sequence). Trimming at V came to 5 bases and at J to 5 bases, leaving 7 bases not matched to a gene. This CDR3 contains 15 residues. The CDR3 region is CASSHVASGRETQYF. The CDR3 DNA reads TGTGCCAGCAGCCATGTAGCTAGCGGGAGGGAGACCCAGTACTTC.

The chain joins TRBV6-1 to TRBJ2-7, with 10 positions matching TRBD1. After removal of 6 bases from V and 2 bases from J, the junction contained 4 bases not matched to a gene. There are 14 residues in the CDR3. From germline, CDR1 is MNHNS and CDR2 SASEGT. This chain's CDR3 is CASSRGQGTYEQYF. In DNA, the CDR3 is TGTGCCAGCAGCCGGGGACAGGGGACCTACGAGCAGTACTTC.

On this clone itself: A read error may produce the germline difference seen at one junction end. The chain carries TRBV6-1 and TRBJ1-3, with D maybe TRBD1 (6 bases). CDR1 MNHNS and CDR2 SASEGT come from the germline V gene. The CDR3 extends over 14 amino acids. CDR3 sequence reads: CASREAGAGNTIYF. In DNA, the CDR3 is TGTGCCAGCAGAGAAGCAGGGGCTGGAAACACCATATATTTT.

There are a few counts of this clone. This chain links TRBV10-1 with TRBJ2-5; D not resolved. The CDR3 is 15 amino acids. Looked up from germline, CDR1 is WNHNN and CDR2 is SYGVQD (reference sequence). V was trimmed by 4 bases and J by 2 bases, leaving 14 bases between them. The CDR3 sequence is CASSAGGVPQETQYF. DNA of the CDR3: TGCGCCAGCAGTGCCGGTGGGGTCCCACAAGAGACCCAGTACTTC.

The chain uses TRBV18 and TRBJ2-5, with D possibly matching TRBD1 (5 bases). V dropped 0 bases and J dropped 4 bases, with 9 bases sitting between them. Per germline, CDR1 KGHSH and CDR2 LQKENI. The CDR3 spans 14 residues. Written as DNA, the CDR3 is TGTGCCAGCTCACCACCGTCAGGGTCAGAGACCCAGTACTTC. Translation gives CASSPPSGSETQYF.

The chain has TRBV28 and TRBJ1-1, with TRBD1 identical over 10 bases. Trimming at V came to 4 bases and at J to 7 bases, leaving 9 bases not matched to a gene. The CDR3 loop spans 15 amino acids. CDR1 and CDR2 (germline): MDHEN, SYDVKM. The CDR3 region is CASSYMTGGTNEAFF. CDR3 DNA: TGTGCCAGCAGTTACATGACAGGGGGCACTAATGAAGCTTTCTTT. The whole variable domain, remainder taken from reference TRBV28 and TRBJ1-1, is DVKVTQSSRYLVKRTGEKVFLECVQDMDHENMFWYRQDPGLGLRLIYFSYDVKMKEKGDIPEGYSVSREKKERFSLILESASTNQTSMYLCASSYMTGGTNEAFFGQGTRLTVV.

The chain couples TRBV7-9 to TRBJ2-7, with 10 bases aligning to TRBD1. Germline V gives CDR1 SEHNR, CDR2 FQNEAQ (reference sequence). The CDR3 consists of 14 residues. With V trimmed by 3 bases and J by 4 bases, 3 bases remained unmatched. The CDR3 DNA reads TGTGCCAGCAGCTTCGGACAGGGGGAGTACGAGCAGTACTTC. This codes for CASSFGQGEYEQYF.

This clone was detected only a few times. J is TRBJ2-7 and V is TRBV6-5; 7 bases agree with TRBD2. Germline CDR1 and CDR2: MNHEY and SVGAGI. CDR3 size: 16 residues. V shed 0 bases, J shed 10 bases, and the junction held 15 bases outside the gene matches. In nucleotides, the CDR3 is TGTGCCAGCAGTTACTCCCTCGCTGGTAGCGGGCTACCCCAGTACTTC. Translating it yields CASSYSLAGSGLPQYF.

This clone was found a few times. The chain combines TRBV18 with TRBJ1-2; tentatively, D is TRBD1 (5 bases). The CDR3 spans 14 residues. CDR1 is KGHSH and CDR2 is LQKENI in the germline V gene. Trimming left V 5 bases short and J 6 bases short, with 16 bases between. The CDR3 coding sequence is TGTGCCAGCTCAGGAGGGGACCTACCTGATGGCTACACCTTC. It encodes CASSGGDLPDGYTF.

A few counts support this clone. The CDR3: CASSGTSVGEQYF. CDR3 coding DNA: TGTGCCAGTAGTGGGACTAGCGTCGGCGAGCAGTACTTC. V is TRBV19 and J is TRBJ2-7, with 10 positions matching TRBD2. Trimming at V came to 5 bases and at J to 6 bases, leaving 4 bases not matched to a gene. This CDR3 spans 13 amino acids. Germline values: CDR1 LNHDA, CDR2 SQIVND (reference sequence).

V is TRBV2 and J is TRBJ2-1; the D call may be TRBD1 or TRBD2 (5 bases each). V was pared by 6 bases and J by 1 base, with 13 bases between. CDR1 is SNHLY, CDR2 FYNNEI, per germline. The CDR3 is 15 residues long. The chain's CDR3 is CASSGDLGSYNEQFF. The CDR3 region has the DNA TGTGCCAGCAGCGGGGACCTGGGGTCCTACAATGAGCAGTTCTTC. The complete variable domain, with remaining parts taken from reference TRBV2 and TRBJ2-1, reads EPEVTQTPSHQVTQMGQEVILRCVPISNHLYFYWYRQILGQKVEFLVSFYNNEISEKSEIFDDQFSVERPDGSNFTLKIRSTKLEDSAMYFCASSGDLGSYNEQFFGPGTRLTVL.

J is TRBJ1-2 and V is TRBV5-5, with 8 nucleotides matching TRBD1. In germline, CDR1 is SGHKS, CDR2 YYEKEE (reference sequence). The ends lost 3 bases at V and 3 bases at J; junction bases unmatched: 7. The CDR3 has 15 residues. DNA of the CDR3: TGTGCCAGCAGCTCCGACAGGGGAGGGGACTATGGCTACACCTTC. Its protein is CASSSDRGGDYGYTF. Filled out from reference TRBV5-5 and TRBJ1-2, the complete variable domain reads DAGVTQSPTHLIKTRGQQVTLRCSPISGHKSVSWYQQVLGQGPQFIFQYYEKEERGRGNFPDRFSARQFPNYSSELNVNALLLGDSALYLCASSSDRGGDYGYTFGSGTRLTVV.